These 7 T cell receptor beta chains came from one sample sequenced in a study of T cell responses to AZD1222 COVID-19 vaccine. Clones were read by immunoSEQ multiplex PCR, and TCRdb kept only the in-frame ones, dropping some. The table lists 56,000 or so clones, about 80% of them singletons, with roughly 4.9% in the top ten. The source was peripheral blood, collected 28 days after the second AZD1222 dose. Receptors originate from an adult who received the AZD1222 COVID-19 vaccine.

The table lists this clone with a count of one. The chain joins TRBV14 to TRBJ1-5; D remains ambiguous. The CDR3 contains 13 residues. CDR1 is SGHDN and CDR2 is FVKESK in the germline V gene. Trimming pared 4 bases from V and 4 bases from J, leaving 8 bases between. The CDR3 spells CASSRQGNQPQHF. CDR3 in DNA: TGTGCCAGCAGCCGGCAAGGGAATCAGCCCCAGCATTTT.

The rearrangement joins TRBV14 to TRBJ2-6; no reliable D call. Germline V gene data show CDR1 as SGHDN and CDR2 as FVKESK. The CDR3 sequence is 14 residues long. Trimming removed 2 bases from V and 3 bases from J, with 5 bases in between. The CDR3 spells CASSQYVGANVLTF. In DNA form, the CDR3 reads TGTGCCAGCAGCCAATACGTTGGGGCCAACGTCCTGACTTTC.

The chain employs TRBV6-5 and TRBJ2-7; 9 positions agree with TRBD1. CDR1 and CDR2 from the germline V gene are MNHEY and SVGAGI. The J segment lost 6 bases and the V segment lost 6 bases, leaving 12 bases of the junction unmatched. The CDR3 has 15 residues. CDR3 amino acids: CASRPLSTGGSEQYV. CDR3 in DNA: TGTGCCAGCAGGCCTCTCTCAACAGGGGGCTCCGAGCAGTACGTC.

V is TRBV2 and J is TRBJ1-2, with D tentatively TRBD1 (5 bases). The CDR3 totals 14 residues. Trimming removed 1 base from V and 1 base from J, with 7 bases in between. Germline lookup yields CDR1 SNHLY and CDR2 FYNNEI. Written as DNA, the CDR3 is TGTGCCAGCAGTGAAGGGGGCAGTAACTATGGCTACACCTTC. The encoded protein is CASSEGGSNYGYTF.

The DNA for the CDR3 is TGTGCCAGCAGTGAAGATAGAGGAAGGGAAGTAGCTGAAGCTTTCTTT. Translation: CASSEDRGREVAEAFF. The rearrangement uses TRBV6-1 and TRBJ1-1; no definite D call. CDR1 is MNHNS and CDR2 is SASEGT in the germline V gene. The CDR3 sequence is 16 residues long. The V gene lost 1 base and the J gene lost 6 bases, with 18 bases spanning the gap.

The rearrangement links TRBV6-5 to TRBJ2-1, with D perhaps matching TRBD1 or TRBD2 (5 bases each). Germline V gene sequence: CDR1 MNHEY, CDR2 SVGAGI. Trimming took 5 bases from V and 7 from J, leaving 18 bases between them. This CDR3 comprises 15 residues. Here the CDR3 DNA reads TGTGCCAGCAGTCCCGTATCGGGGCCTCGAAATGAGCAGTTCTTC. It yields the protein CASSPVSGPRNEQFF.

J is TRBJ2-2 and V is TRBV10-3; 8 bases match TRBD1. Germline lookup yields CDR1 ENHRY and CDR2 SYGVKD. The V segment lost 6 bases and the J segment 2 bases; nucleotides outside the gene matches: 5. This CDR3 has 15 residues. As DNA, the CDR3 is TGTGCCATCAGCCCACAGGGGGGTAACACCGGGGAGCTGTTTTTT. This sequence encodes CAISPQGGNTGELFF.